Listed below are T cell receptor beta chains from one sample, sequenced in a study of T and B cells in COVID-19 patients. TCRdb reprocessed the multiplex PCR reads via MiXCR and lists one record per CDR3 protein. The sample holds 3,000 to 4,500 distinct CDR3 sequences; approximately 26% are singletons and the top ten take around 21%. The sample consisted of blood. The receptors were gathered from a human donor with active COVID-19. Both conserved end residues are part of each CDR3.

CDR3	V	J
CSNSGTSGNEQFF	TRBV29-1	TRBJ2-1
CASSFSLGLAGGGETQYF	TRBV6-2/TRBV6-3	TRBJ2-5
CSANPQGGDTQYF	TRBV20-1	TRBJ2-3
CASSLTGKAYEQYF	TRBV7-2	TRBJ2-7
CASSPNSGADYEQYF	TRBV5-1	TRBJ2-7
CASSNGLAGVNEQFF	TRBV7-6	TRBJ2-1
CASSLGGGYNEQFF	TRBV5-4	TRBJ2-1
CASSFDIYTEAFF	TRBV5-4	TRBJ1-1
CASSRPGAYEQYF	TRBV28	TRBJ2-7
CSARRGDAYNEQFF	TRBV20-1	TRBJ2-1
CASTRGGWSGNTIYF	TRBV7-9	TRBJ1-3
CASSRSLGNTGELFF	TRBV5-1	TRBJ2-2
CASPGVASGGGEQFF	TRBV5-4	TRBJ2-1
CASSHDRDTYEQYF	TRBV6-5	TRBJ2-7
CATSDLPGTGGRETQYF	TRBV24-1	TRBJ2-5
CASSFRGGAYEQYF	TRBV5-1	TRBJ2-7
CASSYGGRGGVETQYF	TRBV6-2/TRBV6-3	TRBJ2-5
CASRREGGDYEQYF	TRBV5-1	TRBJ2-7
CASSLNSGRVLEEQYF	TRBV7-2	TRBJ2-7
CASSGTGELFF	TRBV2	TRBJ2-2
CASSPLAGGGNTGELFF	TRBV18	TRBJ2-2
CASRGGAGELFF	TRBV6-1	TRBJ2-2
CSASGLGIHEQYF	TRBV20-1	TRBJ2-7
CASSLAGVSDEQYF	TRBV12-3/TRBV12-4	TRBJ2-7
CASSLGQGNTEAFF	TRBV18	TRBJ1-1
CASSSTGIEVLQQYF	TRBV12-3/TRBV12-4	TRBJ2-7
CAWSVRGDSPLHF	TRBV30	TRBJ1-6
CASSSTGDQPQHF	TRBV6-5	TRBJ1-5
CASRKAGTHSPLHF	TRBV12-3/TRBV12-4	TRBJ1-6
CATSSGGGVNNEQFF	TRBV24-1	TRBJ2-1
CASSTRGETQYF	TRBV5-1	TRBJ2-5
CASSLLGTQYF	TRBV12-3/TRBV12-4	TRBJ2-5
CASSPRPQGARGNTQYF	TRBV4-3	TRBJ2-3
CASSGTSYGYTF	TRBV6-1	TRBJ1-2
CASSYLGQSNQPQHF	TRBV6-1	TRBJ1-5
CASSYSIQRRTDTQYF	TRBV6-2/TRBV6-3	TRBJ2-3
CASKVGTGGFGYTF	TRBV19	TRBJ1-2
CASSAGLAGGLANTGELFF	TRBV19	TRBJ2-2
CASSQHGTSQETQYF	TRBV4-1	TRBJ2-5
CASSVGVSGNTIYF	TRBV5-1	TRBJ1-3
CASSINSGTSGSTELFF	TRBV19	TRBJ2-2
CASSYNPTGNYGYTF	TRBV6-5	TRBJ1-2
CASSLVEDRLEGKVNYGYTF	TRBV5-6	TRBJ1-2
CASSLNGGKYGYTF	TRBV7-8	TRBJ1-2
CSARETTGSETQYF	TRBV20-1	TRBJ2-5